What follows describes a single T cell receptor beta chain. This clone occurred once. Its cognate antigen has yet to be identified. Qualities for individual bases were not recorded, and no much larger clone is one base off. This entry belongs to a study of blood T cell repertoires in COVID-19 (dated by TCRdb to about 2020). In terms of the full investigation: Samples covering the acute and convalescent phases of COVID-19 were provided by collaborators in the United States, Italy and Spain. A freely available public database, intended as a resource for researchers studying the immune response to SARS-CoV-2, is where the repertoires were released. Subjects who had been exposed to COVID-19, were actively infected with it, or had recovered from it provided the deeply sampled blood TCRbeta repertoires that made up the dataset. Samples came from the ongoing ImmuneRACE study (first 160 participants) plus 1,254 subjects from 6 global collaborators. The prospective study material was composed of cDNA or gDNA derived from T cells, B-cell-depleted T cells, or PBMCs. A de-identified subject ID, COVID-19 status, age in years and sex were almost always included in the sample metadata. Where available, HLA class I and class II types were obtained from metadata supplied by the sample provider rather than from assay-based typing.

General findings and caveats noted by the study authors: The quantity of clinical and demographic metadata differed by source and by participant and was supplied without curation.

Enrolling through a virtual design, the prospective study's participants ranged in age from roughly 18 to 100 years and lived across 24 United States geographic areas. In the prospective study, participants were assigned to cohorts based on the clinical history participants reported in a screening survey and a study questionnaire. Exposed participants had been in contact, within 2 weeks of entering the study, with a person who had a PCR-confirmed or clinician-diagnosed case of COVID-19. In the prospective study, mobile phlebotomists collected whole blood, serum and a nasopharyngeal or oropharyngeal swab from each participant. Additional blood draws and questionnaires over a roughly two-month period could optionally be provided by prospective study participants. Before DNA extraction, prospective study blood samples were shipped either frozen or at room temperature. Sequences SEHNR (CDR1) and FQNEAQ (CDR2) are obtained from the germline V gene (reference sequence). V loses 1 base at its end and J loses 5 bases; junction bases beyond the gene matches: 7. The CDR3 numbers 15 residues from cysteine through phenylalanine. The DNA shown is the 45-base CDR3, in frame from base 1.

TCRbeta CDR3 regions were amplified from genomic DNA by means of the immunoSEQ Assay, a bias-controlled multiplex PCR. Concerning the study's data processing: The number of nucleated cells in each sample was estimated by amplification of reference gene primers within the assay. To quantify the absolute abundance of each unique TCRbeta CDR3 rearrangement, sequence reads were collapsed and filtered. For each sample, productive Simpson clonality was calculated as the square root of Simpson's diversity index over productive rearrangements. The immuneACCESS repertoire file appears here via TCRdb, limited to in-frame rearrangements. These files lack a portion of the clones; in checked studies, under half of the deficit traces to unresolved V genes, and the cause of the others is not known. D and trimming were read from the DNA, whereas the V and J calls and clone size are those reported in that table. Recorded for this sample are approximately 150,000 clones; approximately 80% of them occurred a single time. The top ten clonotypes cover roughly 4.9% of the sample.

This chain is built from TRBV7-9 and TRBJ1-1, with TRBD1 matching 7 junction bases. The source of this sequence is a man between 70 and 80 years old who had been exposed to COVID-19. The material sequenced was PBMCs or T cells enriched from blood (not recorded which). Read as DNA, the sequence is TGTGCCAGCAGCTTAGGGAACAGGGGAAGGACTGAAGCTTTCTTT. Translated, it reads CASSLGNRGRTEAFF.